This TCR beta chain was found in a study of identical twins. Overall study results and limits: Twins shared out-of-frame alpha sequences with excess low generation probability.

Using its own MiXCR run on the 5' RACE reads, TCRdb lists one record per CDR3 protein. The sample yields approximately 700,000 distinct CDR3 sequences, about 20% seen once. Comments on this clonotype: Its antigen is unknown.

A further study also used this sample, focusing on T cells expressing NK-cell markers. That report notes: Seven HCMV-seropositive donors and one seronegative donor made up the eight sequenced donors.

This TCR came from a woman younger than 35 in good health. Source material: PBMCs.

For the CDR3, the DNA is TGCGCCAGCAGCTTCGGACAGGGAGAGGGTCGGTCCTACAATGAGCAGTTCTTC. This codes for CASSFGQGEGRSYNEQFF. The chain recombines TRBV5-1 with TRBJ2-1; TRBD1 matches at 8 bases. The germline gives CDR1 SGHRS, CDR2 YFSETQ. There are 18 residues in the CDR3. Losses at the gene ends were 2 bases for V and 1 base for J; bases not matched to a gene: 11.